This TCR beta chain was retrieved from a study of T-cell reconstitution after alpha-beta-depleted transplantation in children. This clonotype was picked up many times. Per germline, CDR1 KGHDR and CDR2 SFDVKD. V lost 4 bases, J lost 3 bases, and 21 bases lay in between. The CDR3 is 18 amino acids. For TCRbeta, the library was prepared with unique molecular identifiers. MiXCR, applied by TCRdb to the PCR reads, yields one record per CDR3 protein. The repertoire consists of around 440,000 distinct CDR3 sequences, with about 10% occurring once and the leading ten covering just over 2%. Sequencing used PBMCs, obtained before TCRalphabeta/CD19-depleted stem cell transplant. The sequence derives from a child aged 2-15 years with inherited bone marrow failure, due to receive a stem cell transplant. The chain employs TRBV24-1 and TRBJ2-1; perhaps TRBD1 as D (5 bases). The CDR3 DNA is TGTGCCACCAGTGACGGATTTGCCCGCCGCGACAGCTACAATGAGCAGTTCTTC. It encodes CATSDGFARRDSYNEQFF.